This T cell receptor beta chain was found in a study of OX40 agonist ivuxolimab in advanced cancers. TCRdb's copy holds only in-frame clones and misses some; the assay was immunoSEQ multiplex PCR. This sample has roughly 11,000 clones, with 65% to 85% found just once. The germline V and J ends were trimmed by 1 base and 0 bases, with 6 bases remaining between them. The CDR3 runs 13 residues. Germline CDR1 reads SQVTM; CDR2 reads ANQGSEA. The sample was CD4+ or CD8+ T cells sorted from blood, taken in a trial of the OX40 agonist ivuxolimab. The receptor's source is an adult with an advanced solid tumor such as melanoma, head and neck, liver or kidney cancer. The chain uses TRBV29-1 and TRBJ2-5; no firm D call. CDR3 protein: CSVEGRYQETQYF. CDR3 sequence (DNA): TGCAGCGTTGAAGGCCGGTACCAAGAGACCCAGTACTTC.